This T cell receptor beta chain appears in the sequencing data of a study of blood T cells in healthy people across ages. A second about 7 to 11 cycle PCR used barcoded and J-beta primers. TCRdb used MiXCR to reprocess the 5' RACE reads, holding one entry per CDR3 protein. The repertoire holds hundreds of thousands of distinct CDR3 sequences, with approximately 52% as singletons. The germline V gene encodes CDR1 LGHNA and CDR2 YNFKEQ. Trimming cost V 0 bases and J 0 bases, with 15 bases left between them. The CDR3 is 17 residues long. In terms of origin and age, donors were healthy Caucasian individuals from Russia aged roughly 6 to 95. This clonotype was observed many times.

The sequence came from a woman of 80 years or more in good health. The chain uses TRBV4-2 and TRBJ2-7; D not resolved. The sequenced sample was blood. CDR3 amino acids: CASSQDHQALISYEQYF. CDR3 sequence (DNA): TGTGCCAGCAGCCAAGATCATCAGGCCCTGATCTCCTACGAGCAGTACTTC.